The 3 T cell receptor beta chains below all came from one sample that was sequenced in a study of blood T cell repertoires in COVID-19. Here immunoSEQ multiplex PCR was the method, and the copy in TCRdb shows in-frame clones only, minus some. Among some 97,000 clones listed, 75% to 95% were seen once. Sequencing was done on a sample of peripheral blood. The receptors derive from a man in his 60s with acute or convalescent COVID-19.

DNA for the CDR3: TGTGCCAGCAGCCTCAGACAGGGCCACGAGCAGTACGTC. This translates into CASSLRQGHEQYV. The chain combines TRBV12-3 or TRBV12-4 with TRBJ2-7; 7 bases align to TRBD1. The V segment lost 6 bases and the J segment 5 bases; nucleotides outside the gene matches: 7. The CDR3 totals 13 residues.

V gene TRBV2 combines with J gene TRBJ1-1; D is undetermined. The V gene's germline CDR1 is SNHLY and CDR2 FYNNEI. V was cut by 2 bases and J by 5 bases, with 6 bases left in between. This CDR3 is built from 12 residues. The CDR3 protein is CASSERGTEAFF. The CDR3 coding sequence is TGTGCCAGCAGTGAACGGGGTACTGAAGCTTTCTTT.

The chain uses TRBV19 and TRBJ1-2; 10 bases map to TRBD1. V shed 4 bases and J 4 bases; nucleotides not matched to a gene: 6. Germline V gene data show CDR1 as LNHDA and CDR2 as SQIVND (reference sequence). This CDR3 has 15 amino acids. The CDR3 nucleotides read TGTGCCAGTAGTACAGGGACAGGGGCGTCCTATGGCTACACCTTC. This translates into CASSTGTGASYGYTF. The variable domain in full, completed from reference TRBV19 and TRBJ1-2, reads DGGITQSPKYLFRKEGQNVTLSCEQNLNHDAMYWYRQDPGQGLRLIYYSQIVNDFQKGDIAEGYSVSREKKESFPLTVTSAQKNPTAFYLCASSTGTGASYGYTFGSGTRLTVV.